This TCR beta chain was captured by sequencing in a study of blood T cells in healthy people across ages. For the second PCR, which ran for roughly 6 to 11 cycles, a sample-barcoded 5' primer and a J-beta primer mix were used. TCRdb re-called the 5' RACE reads through MiXCR, storing one row per CDR3 protein. This sample has 790,000 or so distinct CDR3 sequences, with 56% found just once. Study-wide results and caveats: Older age coincided with a roughly linear decline in TCR beta diversity per million T cells. Correlation between TCR beta diversity and naive T cell percentage was strong.

Germline V gives CDR1 DFQATT, CDR2 SNEGSKA (reference sequence). V lost 0 bases to trimming and J lost 0 bases, with 11 bases between them. The CDR3 loop spans 15 amino acids. This clonotype has a single count. The antigen is not known. The sample consisted of blood. The clonotype comes from a man in his forties in good health. The rearrangement uses TRBV20-1 and TRBJ2-5, with D possibly TRBD1 on 6 matching bases. For the CDR3, the DNA is TGCAGTGCTAGAGAACAGGGCTTATACCAAGAGACCCAGTACTTC. Translating it yields CSAREQGLYQETQYF.